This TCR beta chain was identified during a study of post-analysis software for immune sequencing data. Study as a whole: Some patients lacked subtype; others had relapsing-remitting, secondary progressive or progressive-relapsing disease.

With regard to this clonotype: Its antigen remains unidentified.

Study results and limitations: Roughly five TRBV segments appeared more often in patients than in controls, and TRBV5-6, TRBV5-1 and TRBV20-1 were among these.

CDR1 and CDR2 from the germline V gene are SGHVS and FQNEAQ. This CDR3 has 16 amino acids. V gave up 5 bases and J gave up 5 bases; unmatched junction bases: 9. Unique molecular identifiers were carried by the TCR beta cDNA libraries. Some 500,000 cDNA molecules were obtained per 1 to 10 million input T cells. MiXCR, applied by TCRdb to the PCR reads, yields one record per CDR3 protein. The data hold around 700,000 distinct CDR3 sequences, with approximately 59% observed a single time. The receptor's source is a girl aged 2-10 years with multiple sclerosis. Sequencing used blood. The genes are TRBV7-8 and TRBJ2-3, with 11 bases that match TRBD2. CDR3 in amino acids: CASSRPSGGFGDTQYF. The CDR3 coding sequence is TGTGCCAGCAGCCGCCCTAGCGGGGGGTTTGGAGATACGCAGTATTTT.